This is a list of T cell receptor beta chains from one sample in a study of identifying expanded T cells in peripheral blood. The table came from immunoSEQ multiplex PCR; TCRdb's copy has only in-frame clones and leaves some out. The sample consists of more than 75,000 clones, about 90% of them appearing once. Sequencing was carried out using blood. The source is a person between 18 and 75 years old in good health. CDR3s include the opening cysteine and the closing phenylalanine or tryptophan. A D gene is named only where the DNA matches it firmly. Size tells how often a clone was seen (once, few, many) or the class of an expanded clone, and some rows leave it out.

v_call,clone_size,d_call,j_call,cdr3_aa,cdr3_nt
TRBV7-9,NA,NA,TRBJ1-2,CASSIDGYTF,TGTGCCAGCAGCATCGATGGCTACACCTTC
TRBV15,NA,NA,TRBJ1-1,CATSKPNTEAFF,TGTGCCACTTCAAAACCGAACACTGAAGCTTTCTTT
TRBV28,NA,NA,TRBJ1-5,CASSDYNQPQHF,TGTGCCAGCTCAGACTACAATCAGCCCCAGCATTTT
TRBV7-6,NA,TRBD2,TRBJ2-1,CASSRSGSLNEQFF,TGTGCCAGCAGCCGTAGCGGGAGTCTCAATGAGCAGTTCTTC
TRBV6-5,NA,TRBD1,TRBJ1-4,CASKPGTAQEKLFF,TGTGCCAGCAAACCAGGGACAGCTCAAGAAAAACTGTTTTTT
TRBV19,NA,NA,TRBJ1-2,CASNEDRVNYGYTF,TGTGCCAGTAATGAGGACAGAGTTAACTATGGCTACACCTTC
TRBV28,NA,TRBD2,TRBJ2-4,CASSSPGTSGNIQYF,TGTGCCAGCAGCTCCCCCGGGACTAGCGGAAACATTCAGTACTTC
TRBV29-1,NA,TRBD1,TRBJ2-7,CSVFRVVSTGQGLGEQYF,TGCAGCGTTTTCAGGGTCGTTTCGACGGGACAGGGCTTGGGGGAGCAGTACTTC
TRBV5-4,few,TRBD1,TRBJ1-2,CASSPRQGNNYGYTF,TGTGCCAGCAGCCCTCGACAGGGGAATAACTATGGCTACACCTTC
TRBV11-3,NA,TRBD1,TRBJ2-2,CASSPRQGAGELFF,TGTGCCAGCAGCCCCCGACAGGGAGCCGGGGAGCTGTTTTTT
TRBV7-9,few,TRBD1,TRBJ1-5,CASSTRDSRWPQHF,TGTGCCAGCAGCACCCGGGACAGCCGGTGGCCCCAGCATTTT
TRBV28,NA,NA,TRBJ1-5,CASSLTRRGDQPQHF,TGTGCCAGCAGTTTAACGAGGAGAGGAGACCAGCCCCAGCATTTT
TRBV10-3,once,NA,TRBJ2-7,CAISEGPIYEQYF,TGTGCCATCAGTGAAGGGCCAATCTACGAGCAGTACTTC
TRBV5-5,NA,NA,TRBJ2-7,CASSLGLATGTESYEQYF,TGTGCCAGCAGCTTGGGGCTTGCCACCGGGACGGAGAGTTACGAGCAGTACTTC
TRBV27,NA,TRBD2,TRBJ2-6,CASSPRGRTGTSGSAGANVLTF,TGTGCCAGCAGTCCACGGGGGAGGACCGGGACTAGCGGGAGCGCTGGGGCCAACGTCCTGACTTTC
TRBV28,NA,NA,TRBJ1-4,CASSPTATNEKLFF,TGTGCCAGCAGTCCAACTGCAACTAATGAAAAACTGTTTTTT
TRBV15,NA,TRBD2,TRBJ2-3,CATRERGSDTQYF,TGTGCCACCAGGGAGCGGGGGTCAGATACGCAGTATTTT
TRBV5-4,NA,NA,TRBJ1-4,CASSLAGANEKLFF,TGTGCCAGCAGCTTGGCCGGAGCTAATGAAAAACTGTTTTTT
TRBV15,NA,NA,TRBJ2-7,CATSRDVSEQYF,TGTGCCACCAGCAGAGACGTCTCCGAGCAGTACTTC
TRBV30,NA,TRBD1,TRBJ2-5,CAWSAGQQETQYF,TGTGCCTGGAGTGCGGGACAGCAAGAGACCCAGTACTTC
TRBV28,NA,TRBD1,TRBJ1-5,CASSLRDRAPTGPQHF,TGTGCCAGCAGTTTGAGGGACAGGGCTCCCACAGGGCCCCAGCATTTT
TRBV5-5,NA,TRBD1,TRBJ1-4,CASSLDRTGGFEKLFF,TGTGCCAGCAGCTTGGACCGGACAGGGGGCTTTGAAAAACTGTTTTTT
TRBV7-7,NA,NA,TRBJ2-2,CASARNRAGELFF,TGTGCCAGCGCTCGAAACCGCGCCGGGGAGCTGTTTTTT
TRBV7-9,NA,NA,TRBJ1-1,CASSSTSGQKAFF,TGTGCCAGCAGCTCGACTAGCGGACAGAAAGCTTTCTTT
TRBV5-5,NA,NA,TRBJ2-5,CASSLPGQETQYF,TGTGCCAGCAGCTTGCCCGGCCAAGAGACCCAGTACTTC
TRBV18,NA,NA,TRBJ2-5,CASSRQQETQYF,TGTGCCAGCTCACGACAGCAAGAGACCCAGTACTTC
TRBV25-1,NA,TRBD2,TRBJ2-7,CASSSGLAFYEQYF,TGTGCCAGCAGTTCAGGACTAGCGTTTTACGAGCAGTACTTC
TRBV5-1,NA,TRBD1,TRBJ2-5,CASRPGTGGGETQYF,TGCGCCAGCAGGCCCGGGACAGGGGGCGGGGAGACCCAGTACTTC
TRBV7-8,NA,NA,TRBJ1-1,CASSLPTRRSPNTEAFF,TGTGCCAGCAGCTTACCTACCAGGCGAAGCCCCAACACTGAAGCTTTCTTT
TRBV9,NA,NA,TRBJ2-7,CASSVVGNSYEQYF,TGTGCCAGCAGCGTAGTGGGCAACTCCTACGAGCAGTACTTC
TRBV7-3,NA,TRBD2,TRBJ2-7,CASSLEASGGSGEYF,TGTGCCAGCAGCCTCGAAGCTAGCGGGGGCAGCGGGGAGTACTTC
TRBV14,once,NA,TRBJ1-1,CASSQVRGTEAFF,TGTGCCAGCAGCCAAGTCAGGGGTACTGAAGCTTTCTTT
TRBV9,NA,TRBD1,TRBJ2-3,CASSSLRTGLRGTDTQYF,TGTGCCAGCAGCTCACTTCGGACAGGCCTCCGGGGCACAGATACGCAGTATTTT
TRBV10-3,NA,NA,TRBJ1-1,CAISESRVGNTEAFF,TGTGCCATCAGTGAGTCCCGAGTTGGAAACACTGAAGCTTTCTTT
TRBV2,few,TRBD2,TRBJ2-3,CAGLSRRESGADTQYF,TGTGCCGGGCTGTCCCGGCGGGAGAGTGGTGCAGATACGCAGTATTTT
TRBV6-5,NA,TRBD1,TRBJ1-4,CASTKDRGYEKLFF,TGTGCCAGCACCAAGGACAGGGGCTACGAAAAACTGTTTTTT
TRBV18,NA,TRBD1,TRBJ2-1,CASSRQGATNEQFF,TGTGCCAGCTCGCGACAGGGAGCTACGAATGAGCAGTTCTTC
TRBV2,NA,TRBD1,TRBJ1-1,CASSPSRDSKNTEAFF,TGTGCCAGCAGTCCCTCCCGGGACAGTAAAAACACTGAAGCTTTCTTT
TRBV27,NA,TRBD2,TRBJ2-5,CASSLAGDQETQYF,TGTGCCAGCAGTTTAGCGGGGGACCAAGAGACCCAGTACTTC
TRBV2,NA,NA,TRBJ2-2,CASSVAQGHTGELFF,TGTGCCAGCAGTGTAGCCCAGGGACACACCGGGGAGCTGTTTTTT
TRBV5-1,NA,NA,TRBJ1-1,CASSLAGFMGTEAFF,TGCGCCAGCAGCTTAGCAGGGTTCATGGGCACTGAAGCTTTCTTT
TRBV4-3,once,NA,TRBJ1-4,CASSQRLGDEKLFF,TGCGCCAGCAGCCAAAGATTGGGAGATGAAAAACTGTTTTTT
TRBV5-1,NA,NA,TRBJ2-3,CASSLEGTDTQYF,TGCGCCAGCAGCTTGGAAGGCACAGATACGCAGTATTTT
TRBV15,NA,NA,TRBJ2-7,CATSRGPYEQYF,TGTGCCACCAGCAGAGGGCCATACGAGCAGTACTTC
TRBV19,NA,TRBD1,TRBJ1-5,CASSIAPGTGRQPQHF,TGTGCCAGTAGTATAGCCCCCGGGACAGGGCGTCAGCCCCAGCATTTT
TRBV7-8,NA,TRBD1,TRBJ1-5,CASSLETVTGGYNSNQPQHF,TGTGCCAGCAGCTTAGAAACCGTGACAGGGGGCTATAATAGCAATCAGCCCCAGCATTTT
TRBV9,NA,NA,TRBJ2-1,CASSVKGSPLDGNNEQFF,TGTGCCAGCAGCGTAAAGGGATCACCCCTCGATGGAAACAATGAGCAGTTCTTC
TRBV28,NA,NA,TRBJ2-1,CASSLYIRRGNEQFF,TGTGCCAGCAGTTTATATATCAGGAGGGGCAATGAGCAGTTCTTC
TRBV6-1,NA,TRBD2,TRBJ2-1,CASSELLGTSGSNEQFF,TGTGCCAGCAGTGAATTGTTAGGGACTAGCGGTAGCAATGAGCAGTTCTTC
TRBV9,NA,NA,TRBJ2-6,CASSRRGGAQASGANVLTF,TGTGCCAGCTCCCGAAGGGGGGGGGCGCAGGCCTCTGGGGCCAACGTCCTGACTTTC
TRBV5-5,NA,NA,TRBJ1-1,CASSFGTEAFF,TGTGCCAGCAGCTTTGGCACTGAAGCTTTCTTT
TRBV15,medium-sized,NA,TRBJ2-3,CATSGPLSTDTQYF,TGTGCCACCAGTGGGCCCCTTAGCACAGATACGCAGTATTTT
TRBV6-1,NA,TRBD2,TRBJ2-7,CASRESAGGPDEQYF,TGTGCCAGCAGGGAGTCGGCGGGGGGGCCAGACGAGCAGTACTTC
TRBV7-2,NA,TRBD2,TRBJ2-1,CASSLAGGQYNEQFF,TGTGCCAGCAGCCTCGCGGGGGGGCAATACAATGAGCAGTTCTTC